Listed here is a single T cell receptor (beta chain). Antigen specificity is unknown. TCRdb processed the 5' RACE reads anew with MiXCR; each CDR3 protein has one entry. The sample shows hundreds of thousands of distinct CDR3 sequences, roughly 9% of them seen only once. These data are taken from a study of identical twins. V lost 7 bases, J lost 4 bases, and 8 bases stayed unmatched. This CDR3 contains 13 residues. CDR1 is DFQATT and CDR2 is SNEGSKA in the germline V gene (reference sequence). Findings of the study overall: Sequences that were beta out-of-frame showed weaker excess twin sharing. Abundant beta clonotypes from cord blood bore fewer insertions; memory repertoires lacked this pattern.

The sample also formed part of further work on yellow fever vaccine responses in identical twins.

The sequence was obtained from a woman aged 18-29 years in good health. This sequence joins TRBV20-1 and TRBJ2-5; TRBD1 aligns across 8 bases. The sequencing sample was made of CD8+ T cells sorted from blood. The CDR3 sequence is CSDVPGGSETQYF. In DNA, the CDR3 is TGCAGTGACGTGCCAGGGGGCTCAGAGACCCAGTACTTC.